The rows below give T cell receptor beta chains drawn from one sample of a study of T cells in Graves' hyperthyroidism and ophthalmopathy. TCRdb called the multiplex PCR reads again in MiXCR, with one record for every CDR3 protein. The table records roughly 500,000 distinct CDR3 sequences, approximately 25% of them present only once. Material for sequencing was blood. The receptors originated from a young woman with Graves' ophthalmopathy. Each CDR3 is given with its conserved first and last residue. The D gene is left open where the match is weak. Only some rows state a clone size, as once, few, many or a class for expanded clones.

TRBV12-3/TRBV12-4,TRBD2,TRBJ2-1,few,TGTGCCAGCAGATTACTAGCGGGGGGGCCGAATGAGCAGTTCTTC,CASRLLAGGPNEQFF
TRBV4-3,.,TRBJ1-1,many,TGCGCCAGCAGCCAAGAGAGGGGCAGTGTTGAAGCTTTCTTT,CASSQERGSVEAFF
TRBV20-1,TRBD1,TRBJ2-7,few,TGCAGTGCTACCGACACCGGGACAGTCTACGAGCAGTACTTC,CSATDTGTVYEQYF
TRBV20-1,.,TRBJ1-2,once,TGCAGTGCTAGAGATGAGACAAAAAATGGCTACACCTTC,CSARDETKNGYTF
TRBV28,.,TRBJ2-6,many,TGTGCCAGCAGTTCAACAGGGTATCACTCTGGGGCCAACGTCCTGACTTTC,CASSSTGYHSGANVLTF
TRBV29-1,.,TRBJ2-7,many,TGCAGCGCATACAGTCCTACGGGACCCCGCTCCTACGAGCAGTACTTC,CSAYSPTGPRSYEQYF
TRBV6-5,.,TRBJ1-2,many,TGTGCCAGCAGTCCTCGGACTCCGGACGGCTATGGCTACACCTTC,CASSPRTPDGYGYTF
TRBV6-1,TRBD1,TRBJ1-1,many,TGTGCCAGCAGTGCAGTTGGGGACAGTGAAGCTTTCTTT,CASSAVGDSEAFF
TRBV6-2/TRBV6-3,TRBD2,TRBJ2-7,many,TGTGCCAGTCGTCCTGCAGGACTAGCTTGGGAGCAGTACTTC,CASRPAGLAWEQYF
TRBV30,.,TRBJ1-2,.,TGTGCCTGGCGGGGAGGGCCTAACTATGGCTACACCTTC,CAWRGGPNYGYTF
TRBV6-1,TRBD2,TRBJ2-7,many,TGTGCCAGCGGGGGGGAGCCTTACTCCTACGAGCAGTACTTC,CASGGEPYSYEQYF
TRBV28,TRBD1,TRBJ2-7,.,TGTGCCAGCAGTTTACGGACAGGTATTACCTACGAGCAGTACTTC,CASSLRTGITYEQYF
TRBV29-1,TRBD1,TRBJ1-2,many,TGCAGCGTTCACGGACAGGACGACTATGGCTACACCTTC,CSVHGQDDYGYTF
TRBV28,.,TRBJ1-1,many,TGTGCCAGCAGTTTAAAGTCCAGGTATGACACTGAAGCTTTCTTT,CASSLKSRYDTEAFF
TRBV6-1,TRBD1,TRBJ1-3,many,TGTGCCAGCAGGCCTCCCGGGACAGCTGGAAACACCATATATTTT,CASRPPGTAGNTIYF
TRBV11-1,TRBD1,TRBJ1-2,many,TGTGCCAGCAGCTCCAGGGGGCTAGGTGGCTACACCTTC,CASSSRGLGGYTF
TRBV28,.,TRBJ2-2,.,TGTGCCAGCACTCCTTTCCCGGCCGGGGAGCTGTTTTTT,CASTPFPAGELFF
TRBV18,.,TRBJ1-5,many,TGTGCCAGCTCAACAGGGCGTAGCAATCAGCCCCAGCATTTT,CASSTGRSNQPQHF
TRBV6-2/TRBV6-3,.,TRBJ2-7,.,TGTGCCAGCAGTTACGCCGCCGGGGGCTTCGAGCAGTACTTC,CASSYAAGGFEQYF
TRBV6-1,TRBD1,TRBJ2-5,few,TGTGCCAGCAGTACATCCGGGACAGGGGGCTCGGAGACCCAGTACTTC,CASSTSGTGGSETQYF
TRBV11-2,TRBD1,TRBJ1-5,many,TGTGCCAGCAGCATAGGGAGTTACAGGGGAAAAGTAAATCAGCCCCAGCATTTT,CASSIGSYRGKVNQPQHF
TRBV12-3/TRBV12-4,.,TRBJ1-2,few,TGTGCCAGCAGTTTAGCAGGGCGGATAGGTGGCTACACCTTC,CASSLAGRIGGYTF
TRBV12-3/TRBV12-4,.,TRBJ2-4,.,TGTGCCAGCGCTCTGGCCGGGGGTGGGAACATTCAGTACTTC,CASALAGGGNIQYF
TRBV7-8,.,TRBJ1-1,.,TGTGCCAGCAGTCCTGGACGGGCGGGCACTGAAGCTTTCTTT,CASSPGRAGTEAFF
TRBV6-1,.,TRBJ1-2,many,TGTGCCAGCTCGGGGGCGGGGACTAACTATGGCTACACCTTC,CASSGAGTNYGYTF
TRBV7-3,.,TRBJ2-7,many,TGTGCCAGCAGCTTAAATGGCAGGGGCGAGCAGTACTTC,CASSLNGRGEQYF
TRBV12-3/TRBV12-4,TRBD1,TRBJ1-5,many,TGTGCCAGCAGTCAGACAGGGGATATTGCAAGGCAGCATTTT,CASSQTGDIARQHF
TRBV20-1,.,TRBJ2-7,.,TGCAGTGCTAAGCCCCGGGAGTTCTCGTCCTACGAGCAGTACTTC,CSAKPREFSSYEQYF
TRBV5-1,.,TRBJ2-7,many,TGCGCCAGCAGCGCCCCAGGTTACGAGCAGTACTTC,CASSAPGYEQYF
TRBV28,.,TRBJ1-5,few,TGTGCCAGCAGTTTATTCCGGGGTACTCAGCCCCAGCATTTT,CASSLFRGTQPQHF
TRBV11-2,.,TRBJ2-2,.,TGTGCCAGCAGCCAGAGTTGGGGTACCGGGGAGCTGTTTTTT,CASSQSWGTGELFF
TRBV2,.,TRBJ1-5,.,TGTGCCAGTAGGACCGTATTGGGGCCCCAGCATTTT,CASRTVLGPQHF
TRBV2,.,TRBJ1-5,.,TGTGCCAGCAGTGGAGACCGCGCCGTCAATCAGCCCCAGCATTTT,CASSGDRAVNQPQHF
TRBV3-1,.,TRBJ1-5,many,TGTGCCAGCAGCCAAGGAACGGGGGCGCATCAGCCCCAGCATTTT,CASSQGTGAHQPQHF
TRBV6-2/TRBV6-3,TRBD1,TRBJ1-5,few,TGTGCCAGCAGCGAATGGACAGGGAACAATCAGCCCCAGCATTTT,CASSEWTGNNQPQHF
TRBV6-5,TRBD2,TRBJ2-5,.,TGTGCCAGCAGTTACGGGCCTAGCGGGATCGCCCAAGAGACCCAGTACTTC,CASSYGPSGIAQETQYF
TRBV6-1,TRBD1,TRBJ2-7,many,TGTGCCAGCAGTGAAGAAGGGGACAGCTCCTACGAGCAGTACTTC,CASSEEGDSSYEQYF
TRBV5-1,.,TRBJ1-1,many,TGCGCCAGCAAGTCGTGGACGGGTGACACTGAAGCTTTCTTT,CASKSWTGDTEAFF